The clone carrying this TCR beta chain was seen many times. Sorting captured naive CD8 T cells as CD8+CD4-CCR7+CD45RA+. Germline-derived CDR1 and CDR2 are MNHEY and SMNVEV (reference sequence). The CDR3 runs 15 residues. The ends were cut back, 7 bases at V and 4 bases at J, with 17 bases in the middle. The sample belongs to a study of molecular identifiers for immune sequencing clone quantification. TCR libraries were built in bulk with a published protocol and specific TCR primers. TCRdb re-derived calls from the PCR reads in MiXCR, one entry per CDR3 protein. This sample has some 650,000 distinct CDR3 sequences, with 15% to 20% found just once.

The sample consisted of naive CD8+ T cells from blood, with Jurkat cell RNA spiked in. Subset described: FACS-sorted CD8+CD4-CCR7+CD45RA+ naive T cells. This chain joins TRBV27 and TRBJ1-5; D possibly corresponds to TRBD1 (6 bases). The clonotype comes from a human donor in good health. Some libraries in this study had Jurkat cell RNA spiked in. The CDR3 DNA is TGTGCCAGCAAGTGGGGGCCCGGCGAAAATCAGCCCCAGCATTTT. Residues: CASKWGPGENQPQHF.